The clone carrying this T cell receptor beta chain has at least ten counts. Its antigen is not known. The sample originates from a study of T cells in Graves' hyperthyroidism and ophthalmopathy. Study-level findings and limits: In the blood, most expanded thyroid clonotypes above 0.001 appeared as well. Separation of ophthalmopathy from stable hyperthyroidism was achieved by a 13 V-J model.

Template material for amplifying TCR beta CDR3 regions consisted of RNA transcripts. The HTBI primer set drove a first-round RT-PCR of the TCR CDR3. Each CDR3 protein is one row after TCRdb ran MiXCR on the multiplex PCR reads. Of about half a million distinct CDR3 sequences listed, 15% to 20% are singletons. The clonotype originates from a man aged 35-49 years with Graves' ophthalmopathy. The specimen sequenced was blood.

In DNA, the CDR3 is TGTGCCAGCAGCCAAGATGTGGGGGCCCAGCCCCAGCATTTT. Translating gives CASSQDVGAQPQHF. This sequence joins TRBV3-1 and TRBJ1-5; weak D call: TRBD1 (6 bases). The CDR3 length is 14 residues. Germline V CDR1 and CDR2: LGHDT, YNNKEL (reference sequence). V lost 0 bases and J lost 7, with 10 bases in between. The full variable domain, with the rest looked up from reference TRBV3-1 and TRBJ1-5, is DTAVSQTPKYLVTQMGNDKSIKCEQNLGHDTMYWYKQDSKKFLKIMFSYNNKELIINETVPNRFSPKSPDKAHLNLHINSLELGDSAVYFCASSQDVGAQPQHFGDGTRLSIL.